The rows below give T cell receptor beta chains drawn from one sample of a study of cytomegalovirus exposure and HLA in healthy donors. TCRdb's copy holds only in-frame clones and misses some; the assay was immunoSEQ multiplex PCR. This sample carries about 140,000 clones, 70% to 90% of them seen once, and the ten largest clones take 2.5% to 3.5%. The source material was PBMCs. The receptors stem from a young man in good health and CMV-seronegative. Each CDR3 is given with its conserved first and last residue. The order of the fields is J gene, clone size, D gene, V gene, CDR3 DNA, CDR3 protein. D genes are given only for firm matches. Clone size is shown for a subset of rows, as once, few, many or a class of expanded clone.

TRBJ2-6 | NA | NA | TRBV29-1 | TGCAGCGTTACAGGGACCTCTGGGGCCAACGTCCTGACTTTC | CSVTGTSGANVLTF
TRBJ1-1 | NA | NA | TRBV6-4 | TGTGCCAGCAGTGAGAGGGGAGGGGACACTGAAGCTTTCTTT | CASSERGGDTEAFF
TRBJ1-1 | NA | NA | TRBV6-5 | TGTGCCAGCAGCCCCGTAGGGGGCACTGAAGCTTTCTTT | CASSPVGGTEAFF
TRBJ1-2 | NA | TRBD1 | TRBV15 | TGTGCCACCAGCCCGACAGGGGAGATCTATGGCTACACCTTC | CATSPTGEIYGYTF
TRBJ2-7 | NA | TRBD2 | TRBV4-2 | TGTGCCAGCAGCCCCGGGAATAGCGGGGGACTCTACGAGCAGTACTTC | CASSPGNSGGLYEQYF
TRBJ1-5 | few | NA | TRBV4-1 | TGCGCCAGCAGCCAATATGAGGCCGATCAGCCCCAGCATTTT | CASSQYEADQPQHF
TRBJ1-1 | NA | TRBD1 | TRBV30 | TGTGCCTGGGAACGGGACAGAAAAGCTTTCTTT | CAWERDRKAFF
TRBJ1-5 | NA | NA | TRBV2 | TGTGCCAGCGGAGGGGTTAGGGGCCAGCCCCAGCATTTT | CASGGVRGQPQHF
TRBJ2-1 | NA | TRBD2 | TRBV11-3 | TGTGCCAGCAGCTTAGTAGCGGGAGCCAATGAGCAGTTCTTC | CASSLVAGANEQFF
TRBJ2-7 | NA | NA | TRBV6-5 | TGTGCCAGCAGTTACTCTGGCCCCCGGCTAGCCCACGAGCAGTACTTC | CASSYSGPRLAHEQYF
TRBJ1-5 | NA | TRBD1 | TRBV6-5 | TGTGCCAGCAGTTATGGAGGGGGCGATCAGCCCCAGCATTTT | CASSYGGGDQPQHF
TRBJ2-3 | NA | NA | TRBV30 | TGTGCCTGGACGGCGGGAACCAACACAGATACGCAGTATTTT | CAWTAGTNTDTQYF
TRBJ2-1 | once | TRBD2 | TRBV15 | TGTGCCACCAGCTCTAGCGGGGGGGCCGGGGAGCAGTTCTTC | CATSSSGGAGEQFF
TRBJ1-5 | once | NA | TRBV18 | TGTGCCAGCTCACCACAGGGGAGCAATCAGCCCCAGCATTTT | CASSPQGSNQPQHF
TRBJ2-2 | NA | NA | TRBV27 | TGTGCCAGCAGTTCGCGCCGGGGCACCGGGGAGCTGTTTTTT | CASSSRRGTGELFF
TRBJ2-1 | NA | NA | TRBV1 | TGCACCAGCAACCCTGGGCCCCGGCAGGGATTAATCAATGAGCAGTTCTTC | CTSNPGPRQGLINEQFF
TRBJ2-1 | NA | NA | TRBV28 | TGTGCCAGCAGTTTATCCCGGGTGAATAGCTCCTACAATGAGCAGTTCTTC | CASSLSRVNSSYNEQFF
TRBJ1-5 | NA | NA | TRBV4-1 | TGCGCCAGCAGCCAAGATCTATGGGGCGCGAGCAATCAGCCCCAGCATTTT | CASSQDLWGASNQPQHF
TRBJ1-1 | NA | NA | TRBV30 | TGTGCCTGGAGCCTAGGATCGGGGTATACTGAAGCTTTCTTT | CAWSLGSGYTEAFF
TRBJ2-7 | NA | NA | TRBV6-6 | TGTGCCAGCAGTCTACGGGACTTTAACTACGAGCAGTACTTC | CASSLRDFNYEQYF
TRBJ2-7 | NA | NA | TRBV29-1 | TGCAGCGTTGAAGGCGACGAGCAGTACTTC | CSVEGDEQYF
TRBJ1-1 | NA | NA | TRBV5-1 | TGCGCCAGCAGCTTCGGGTCCGGCGCCCTTACTGAAGCTTTCTTT | CASSFGSGALTEAFF
TRBJ2-1 | NA | NA | TRBV28 | TGTGCCAGCAGTTTTAGCCCGAATGAGCAGTTCTTC | CASSFSPNEQFF
TRBJ1-2 | NA | NA | TRBV29-1 | TGCAGCGGCGGGGGCGCAGAGGACCTCTATGGCTACACCTTC | CSGGGAEDLYGYTF
TRBJ2-3 | NA | TRBD1 | TRBV7-9 | TGTGCCAGCATCCCAGACAGGGGACCTAGCACAGATACGCAGTATTTT | CASIPDRGPSTDTQYF
TRBJ2-7 | NA | TRBD1 | TRBV2 | TGTGCCAGCGGTGGGGACAGAACCTACGAGCAGTACTTC | CASGGDRTYEQYF
TRBJ2-1 | NA | NA | TRBV7-6 | TGTGCCAGCAGCCCCTGGACAGGGAGGGGCGATGAGCAGTTCTTC | CASSPWTGRGDEQFF
TRBJ1-2 | NA | NA | TRBV27 | TGTGCCAGCAGTTTAAGTCCCGAACTTGACTACTATGGCTACACCTTC | CASSLSPELDYYGYTF
TRBJ2-5 | NA | NA | TRBV5-4 | TGTGCCAGCAGCTTGACAGGGCCAGGGGAGACCCAGTACTTC | CASSLTGPGETQYF
TRBJ2-1 | NA | TRBD2 | TRBV5-6 | TGTGCCAGCAGCACCGGGACTAGCGGGTGGGATGAGCAGTTCTTC | CASSTGTSGWDEQFF
TRBJ2-7 | NA | NA | TRBV7-9 | TGTGCCAGCAGCTGGGTACAGGGAATCGACCACGAGCAGTACTTC | CASSWVQGIDHEQYF
TRBJ1-4 | NA | NA | TRBV27 | TGTGCCAGCAGTTTATCACAGGCAACTAATGAAAAACTGTTTTTT | CASSLSQATNEKLFF
TRBJ1-2 | NA | NA | TRBV19 | TGTGCCAGTAGTATCGGGGGCAGGCGGGAGTATGGCTACACCTTC | CASSIGGRREYGYTF
TRBJ2-7 | NA | NA | TRBV7-7 | TGTGCCAGCAGCCCCGGACAGCACTACGAGCAGTACTTC | CASSPGQHYEQYF
TRBJ2-4 | NA | TRBD1 | TRBV11-2 | TGTGCCAGCAGCCGTACATCATCCCGACAGGGGGCGCACATTCAGTACTTC | CASSRTSSRQGAHIQYF
TRBJ1-2 | NA | NA | TRBV7-2 | TGTGCCAGCAGCTTAGGCGGAGGCGGGAACTATGGCTACACCTTC | CASSLGGGGNYGYTF
TRBJ2-6 | few | NA | TRBV2 | TGTGCCAGCAGTGAAAGGGGTCTCCGCAGGTCTGGGGCCAACGTCCTGACTTTC | CASSERGLRRSGANVLTF
TRBJ2-7 | NA | NA | TRBV29-1 | TGCAGCGTGGGAGAATTGGCTGAGTCCTACGAGCAGTACTTC | CSVGELAESYEQYF
TRBJ2-1 | NA | TRBD2 | TRBV4-3 | TGCGCCAGCAGCCAAGCAGCAGCGGGATGGAGCAATGAGCAGTTCTTC | CASSQAAAGWSNEQFF
TRBJ2-5 | NA | NA | TRBV27 | TGTGCCAGCAGCCTATCATTACAGGAGACCCAGTACTTC | CASSLSLQETQYF
TRBJ2-5 | few | TRBD2 | TRBV7-2 | TGTGCCAGCACCCGGCGGGGGGGCCAGCTAGAGACCCAGTACTTC | CASTRRGGQLETQYF
TRBJ2-5 | NA | NA | TRBV5-6 | TGTGCCAGCAGCTTGGCCGGAGGGTCCGAAGAGACCCAGTACTTC | CASSLAGGSEETQYF